The rows below give T cell receptor beta chains drawn from one sample of a study of T cell responses to AZD1222 COVID-19 vaccine. Clones were read by immunoSEQ multiplex PCR, and TCRdb kept only the in-frame ones, dropping some. This sample has roughly 100,000 clones, with around nine tenths found just once. This specimen consisted of peripheral blood, obtained 28 days after the second AZD1222 dose. The origin of the receptors is an adult who received the AZD1222 COVID-19 vaccine. Both conserved end residues are part of each CDR3. Fields, in order: D gene, clone size, CDR3 length, J gene, V gene, CDR3 DNA, CDR3 protein. A D gene is named only where the DNA matches it firmly. Some rows have no size entry. The others give once, few or many, or a class for an expanded clone.

TRBD2,-,15,TRBJ2-2,TRBV6-2/TRBV6-3,TGTGCCAGCAGTTGGGGCGGGAGTAACACCGGGGAGCTGTTTTTT,CASSWGGSNTGELFF
-,-,15,TRBJ1-1,TRBV5-1,TGCGCCAGCAGCTTGGAGGGGACCCCCAACACTGAAGCTTTCTTT,CASSLEGTPNTEAFF
TRBD2,few,15,TRBJ2-5,TRBV18,TGTGCCAGCTCACTAACTAGCGGGAAGCAAGAGACCCAGTACTTC,CASSLTSGKQETQYF
-,once,15,TRBJ1-4,TRBV5-1,TGCGCCAGCAGCTTGAGAGGGTCCAATAATGAAAAACTGTTTTTT,CASSLRGSNNEKLFF
-,-,15,TRBJ1-4,TRBV11-2,TGTGCCAGCAGCTTAGATTACAGGACAGATGAAAAACTGTTTTTT,CASSLDYRTDEKLFF
-,-,17,TRBJ1-2,TRBV6-2/TRBV6-3,TGTGCCAGCAGTTACTCGCCTCAAATACAGGACAGTTATGGCTACACCTTC,CASSYSPQIQDSYGYTF
TRBD1,-,15,TRBJ2-3,TRBV5-5,TGTGCCAGCAGCTTAAGACAGGGGGCCACAGATACGCAGTATTTT,CASSLRQGATDTQYF
-,-,15,TRBJ1-2,TRBV30,TGTGCCTGGAGTGTACCTGACAGTGAGGATGGTGGCTACACCTTC,CAWSVPDSEDGGYTF
-,-,14,TRBJ1-6,TRBV5-1,TGCGCCAGCAGCTTGGTGGATCGGAATTCACCCCTCCACTTT,CASSLVDRNSPLHF
TRBD2,-,12,TRBJ2-3,TRBV27,TGTGCCAGCAGTTTGACTAGCGGGTACACGCATTTT,CASSLTSGYTHF